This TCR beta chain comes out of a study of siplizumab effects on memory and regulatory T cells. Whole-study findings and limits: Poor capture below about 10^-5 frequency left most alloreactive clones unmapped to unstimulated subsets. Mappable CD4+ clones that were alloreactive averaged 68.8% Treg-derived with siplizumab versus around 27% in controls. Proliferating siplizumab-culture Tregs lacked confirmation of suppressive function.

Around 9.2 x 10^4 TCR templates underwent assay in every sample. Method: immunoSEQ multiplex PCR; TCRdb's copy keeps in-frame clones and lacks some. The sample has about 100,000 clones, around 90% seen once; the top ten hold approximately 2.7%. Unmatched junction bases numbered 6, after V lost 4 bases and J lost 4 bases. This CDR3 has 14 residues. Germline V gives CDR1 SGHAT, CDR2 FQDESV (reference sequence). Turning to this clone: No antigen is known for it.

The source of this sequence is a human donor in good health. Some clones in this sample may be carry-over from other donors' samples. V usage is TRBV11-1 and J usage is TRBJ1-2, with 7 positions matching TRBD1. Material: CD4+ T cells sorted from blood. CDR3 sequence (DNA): TGTGCCAGCAGCTCTAGACAGGGCGGCTATGGCTACACCTTC. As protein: CASSSRQGGYGYTF.